This section outlines one T cell receptor (beta chain) sequence together with its context. This sample was taken from a study of T cells after yellow fever vaccination. CDR1 is KGHDR, CDR2 SFDVKD, per germline. The CDR3 is 13 amino acids. Trimming pared 2 bases from V and 9 bases from J, leaving 12 bases between. In making TCR cDNA, 5'RACE template switching added a universal primer site and UMIs to it. TCRdb redid the calling of the 5' RACE reads with MiXCR, one entry per CDR3 protein. The sample contains hundreds of thousands of distinct CDR3 sequences, about 5.2% of which appear only once. The sequencing here drew on CD4+ T cells sorted from PBMCs, taken on the day of the yellow fever booster vaccination. This TCR came from a man younger than 35 who received the YFV17D yellow fever vaccine. V usage is TRBV24-1 and J usage is TRBJ1-1, with D unclear. The CDR3 bases are TGTGCCACCAGTGATTCGCGGACGGAGAAAGCTTTCTTT. Encoded protein: CATSDSRTEKAFF.